This is a list of T cell receptor beta chains from one sample in a study of CD8 T cells in Susac syndrome. MiXCR was run by TCRdb on the immunoSEQ multiplex PCR reads, yielding one entry per CDR3 protein. The sample records roughly 150,000 distinct CDR3 sequences, more than 85% being singletons. The source material was CD8+ T cells from PBMCs. The receptors derive from a human donor with Susac syndrome. The CDR3 runs from the conserved cysteine through the conserved F or W. The D gene is left open where the match is weak. Rows give clone size only sometimes, using once, few, many, or a class for an expanded clone.

j_gene,v_gene,d_gene,abundance,CDR3nt,CDR3aa
TRBJ2-1,TRBV28,-,-,TGTGCCAGCAGTTTCCCCGACAGGAGCTCCTACAATGAGCAGTTCTTC,CASSFPDRSSYNEQFF
TRBJ1-2,TRBV10-3,TRBD1,-,TGTGCCATCAGGGACGTGGGACAGGGTTATGGCTACACCTTC,CAIRDVGQGYGYTF
TRBJ1-1,TRBV12-5,-,-,TGTGCTAGTGGTTTAGACGGCTCGAACACTGAAGCTTTCTTT,CASGLDGSNTEAFF
TRBJ1-2,TRBV12-3/TRBV12-4,-,-,TGTGCCAGCACCATGCCTGACAGATCCGGCTACACCTTC,CASTMPDRSGYTF
TRBJ2-4,TRBV7-2,TRBD1,-,TGTGCCAGCAGCTACGTGGGACAGGGGGACATTCAGTACTTC,CASSYVGQGDIQYF
TRBJ2-1,TRBV20-1,-,-,TGCAGTGCTTTAGAAGGGGCCTACAATGAGCAGTTCTTC,CSALEGAYNEQFF
TRBJ1-2,TRBV6-6,TRBD1,-,TGTGCCAGCAGTTACTCCGGGACAGGGGGCCGTTATGGCTACACCTTC,CASSYSGTGGRYGYTF
TRBJ2-2,TRBV29-1,-,-,TGCAGCGTTAAAGGGGAAACTGGCACCGGGGAGCTGTTTTTT,CSVKGETGTGELFF
TRBJ2-5,TRBV27,TRBD2,-,TGTGCCAGCAGTTTCTACCCGCTAGCGGTTAGCCCGGGCGAGACCCAGTACTTC,CASSFYPLAVSPGETQYF
TRBJ2-1,TRBV29-1,TRBD2,-,TGCAGCGTACCGACTGTGGCTAGCGGGATTTACAATGAGCAGTTCTTC,CSVPTVASGIYNEQFF
TRBJ1-2,TRBV29-1,-,-,TGCAGCGTTGAAGGCCAATCCGGGAGAGGTGGTGGCTACACCTTC,CSVEGQSGRGGGYTF
TRBJ1-5,TRBV27,-,-,TGTGCCAGCAGTTTGGCGGACGGGGGGCAGCCCCAGCATTTT,CASSLADGGQPQHF
TRBJ2-7,TRBV14,-,-,TGTGCCAGCAGCCATGGGCCCGTAGAGCAGTACTTC,CASSHGPVEQYF
TRBJ2-4,TRBV27,-,-,TGTGCCAGCACTGAATCCTTCTTTAACAAAAACATTCAGTACTTC,CASTESFFNKNIQYF
TRBJ2-5,TRBV9,-,-,TGTGCCAGCAGCGGTTCCGCGGCGACCCAGTACTTC,CASSGSAATQYF
TRBJ1-5,TRBV9,-,once,TGTGCCAGCAGCGTCTGGGAGGGCAATCAGCCCCAGCATTTT,CASSVWEGNQPQHF
TRBJ1-2,TRBV27,-,-,TGTGCCAGCAGTGCGGGGCACCTAAACTATGGCTACACCTTC,CASSAGHLNYGYTF
TRBJ2-3,TRBV6-2/TRBV6-3,-,-,TGTGCCAGCAGTTACTTTTCGGACGGTGGGGGAGATCCTGATACGCAGTATTTT,CASSYFSDGGGDPDTQYF
TRBJ1-2,TRBV27,-,-,TGTGCCAGCAGTTTATCGATAGGCAGATCCGATGGCTACACCTTC,CASSLSIGRSDGYTF
TRBJ1-1,TRBV4-1,-,-,TGCGCCAGCAGCCCTAACCTTACACCGAACACTGAAGCTTTCTTT,CASSPNLTPNTEAFF
TRBJ2-3,TRBV9,-,-,TGTGCCAGCAGCGTAGACGGGGCCGTTCCGCCTACGCAGTATTTT,CASSVDGAVPPTQYF
TRBJ2-7,TRBV9,-,-,TGTGCCAGCAGCGTAGATGGCGGGTTCGGCTCGCGGGAGCAGTACTTC,CASSVDGGFGSREQYF
TRBJ1-2,TRBV12-3/TRBV12-4,TRBD1,-,TGTGCCAGCAGGACGGGACAGGGGGCGACTGGCTACACCTTC,CASRTGQGATGYTF
TRBJ2-7,TRBV11-2,-,-,TGTGCCAGCAGCTTAGCCCCAGGGCGCGAGCAGTACTTC,CASSLAPGREQYF
TRBJ2-1,TRBV5-1,-,-,TGCGCCAGCAGCGCTTACAGGGGAGGGGATGAGCAGTTCTTC,CASSAYRGGDEQFF
TRBJ2-3,TRBV11-2,-,-,TGTGCCAGCTATAGCACAGATACGCAGTATTTT,CASYSTDTQYF
TRBJ1-2,TRBV4-1,TRBD1,once,TGCGCCAGCAGCCAACTCCAGATCTTGGACAGGGTCCATGGCTACACCTTC,CASSQLQILDRVHGYTF
TRBJ1-1,TRBV6-1,TRBD1,-,TGTGCCAGCAGTGAAAATGACAGGGGGAACACTGAAGCTTTCTTT,CASSENDRGNTEAFF
TRBJ2-1,TRBV29-1,-,-,TGCAGCGTACCTGACAGGAATGAGCAGTTCTTC,CSVPDRNEQFF
TRBJ1-5,TRBV12-3/TRBV12-4,-,-,TGTGCCAGCAGTTGGGAGGGCCAGCCCCAGCATTTT,CASSWEGQPQHF
TRBJ2-2,TRBV3-1,TRBD1,-,TGTGCCAGCACCCAAGGGGGCGTAGACACCGGGGAGCTGTTTTTT,CASTQGGVDTGELFF
TRBJ1-1,TRBV19,-,-,TGTGCCAGTAGCACTGACTGGAACACTGAAGCTTTCTTT,CASSTDWNTEAFF